This is a list of T cell receptor beta chains from one sample in a study of radiotherapy plus CTLA-4 blockade in lung cancer. The repertoire was sequenced with immunoSEQ multiplex PCR; TCRdb's copy has only in-frame clones and lacks some. The sample records some 90,000 clones, around 86% being singletons. Sequencing was performed on peripheral blood, taken from a patient treated with radiotherapy plus ipilimumab. These receptor sequences come from a human donor with non-small cell lung cancer who had stable disease on radiotherapy plus ipilimumab. Each CDR3 is given with its conserved first and last residue. A D gene is named only where the DNA matches it firmly. Clone size, where shown, is once, few, many, or a class for clones that have expanded.

d_call	j_call	v_call	cdr3_length	clone_size	cdr3_nt	cdr3_aa
NA	TRBJ1-5	TRBV5-5	15	NA	TGTGCCAGCAGCTTGGAGGCAGATCGGGCTCAGCCCCAGCATTTT	CASSLEADRAQPQHF
NA	TRBJ2-3	TRBV27	14	NA	TGTGCCAGCAGTTTCCTGGACGCCACAGATACGCAGTATTTT	CASSFLDATDTQYF
TRBD2	TRBJ2-3	TRBV5-1	19	NA	TGCGCCAGCAGCGGAGAGTGGGCTAGCGGGGGCTTAAGCACAGATACGCAGTATTTT	CASSGEWASGGLSTDTQYF
TRBD1	TRBJ2-7	TRBV11-2	14	NA	TGTGCCAGCAGCTCGCTGGACAGGGCGCCTATTATGTACTTC	CASSSLDRAPIMYF
NA	TRBJ1-1	TRBV7-3	17	NA	TGTGCCAGCAGCTTAGGTCCCCCGGGGAGCATGAACACTGAAGCTTTCTTT	CASSLGPPGSMNTEAFF
NA	TRBJ2-4	TRBV27	17	NA	TGTGCCAGCGGCCTGAGGGGCCAAGCGGGCGTTTTAGTCATTCAGTACTTC	CASGLRGQAGVLVIQYF
TRBD2	TRBJ2-7	TRBV4-1	16	once	TGCGCCAGCAGCCAACCCCTTAGCGGGGGCCCCTACGAGCAGTACTTC	CASSQPLSGGPYEQYF
NA	TRBJ2-3	TRBV6-6	15	NA	TGTGCCAGCAGTTACGGGGGGGCTAGCACAGATACGCAGTATTTT	CASSYGGASTDTQYF
NA	TRBJ2-1	TRBV4-1	16	NA	TGCGCCAGCAGCCAACCCGAGGAACCCCCCTACAATGAGCAGTTCTTC	CASSQPEEPPYNEQFF
NA	TRBJ2-7	TRBV5-6	15	few	TGTGCCAGCAGCTTGGGCCCGGGGTCGTACTACGAGCAGTACTTC	CASSLGPGSYYEQYF
NA	TRBJ2-3	TRBV9	15	NA	TGTGCCAGCAGCGTAGTCATGGGGAGCACAGATACGCAGTATTTT	CASSVVMGSTDTQYF
TRBD1	TRBJ2-7	TRBV4-1	14	NA	TGCGCCAGCAGCCAAATAACAGGGGGCAACGAGCAGTACTTC	CASSQITGGNEQYF
TRBD2	TRBJ2-1	TRBV25-1	14	once	TGTGCCAGCAGTGAAAGAACTAGCGGGGAAGAGCAGTTCTTC	CASSERTSGEEQFF
TRBD1	TRBJ1-5	TRBV27	15	NA	TGTGCCAGCAGTCACGACCAAACAGGGGGTCAGCCCCAGCATTTT	CASSHDQTGGQPQHF
NA	TRBJ1-2	TRBV5-1	13	few	TGCGCCAGCAGCTTGGATGGGGTTGGGGGCTACACCTTC	CASSLDGVGGYTF
TRBD1	TRBJ2-3	TRBV9	16	NA	TGTGCCAGCAGCGTACACCGGACAGGGGAGGCAGATACGCAGTATTTT	CASSVHRTGEADTQYF
NA	TRBJ1-5	TRBV30	12	NA	TGTGCCTGGAGTGGGGGCAATCAGCCCCAGCATTTT	CAWSGGNQPQHF
NA	TRBJ2-2	TRBV9	14	NA	TGTGCCAGCAGCAGGGACACGGGCACCGGGGAGCTGTTTTTT	CASSRDTGTGELFF
NA	TRBJ1-1	TRBV14	15	NA	TGTGCCAGCAGCCAAAGAGGACAGACCTTGGGGGGTGCTTTCTTT	CASSQRGQTLGGAFF
TRBD2	TRBJ2-3	TRBV4-1	16	NA	TGCGCCAGCAGCCAACCGACTAGCGGCCTCACAGATACGCAGTATTTT	CASSQPTSGLTDTQYF
NA	TRBJ1-1	TRBV5-1	13	NA	TGTGCCAGCCGCTCCGAGATTAACACTGAAGCTTTCTTT	CASRSEINTEAFF
NA	TRBJ2-4	TRBV28	17	NA	TGTGCCAGCAGTCCCTCCGCCGGACAGCTAGCCAAAAACATTCAGTACTTC	CASSPSAGQLAKNIQYF
TRBD1	TRBJ2-7	TRBV18	15	NA	TGTGCCAGCTCACTCTCTCGACAGGGTGGGGATGAGCAGTACTTC	CASSLSRQGGDEQYF
NA	TRBJ1-5	TRBV30	12	NA	TGTGCCTGGAGTGTAGGACTGCAGCCCCAGCATTTT	CAWSVGLQPQHF
TRBD1	TRBJ2-5	TRBV10-3	13	NA	TGTGCCATCAAACCGGGACAGCAAGAGACCCAGTACTTC	CAIKPGQQETQYF
TRBD1	TRBJ2-2	TRBV14	21	NA	TGTGCCAGCAGCCAAGACGTGCGGGACAGGGGGTTTCTCCCAAACACCGGGGAGCTGTTTTTT	CASSQDVRDRGFLPNTGELFF
NA	TRBJ1-2	TRBV9	15	NA	TGTGCCAGCAGCCCGGGGGGAGGGAGTAACTATGGCTACACCTTC	CASSPGGGSNYGYTF
NA	TRBJ2-4	TRBV27	14	NA	TGTGCCAGCATCCCCTCAGGTGGACTCCAGATTCAGTACTTC	CASIPSGGLQIQYF
NA	TRBJ2-5	TRBV7-3	16	NA	TGTGCCAGCAGCTTAGGGGGGCCAGACACCCAAGAGACCCAGTACTTC	CASSLGGPDTQETQYF
TRBD2	TRBJ2-3	TRBV5-4	15	NA	TGTGCCAGCAGCTCCGCGTTAGCGGGATCAGATACGCAGTATTTT	CASSSALAGSDTQYF
NA	TRBJ1-1	TRBV9	15	NA	TGTGCCAGCAGCGTAGTTCAGGGAGGGTACACTGAAGCTTTCTTT	CASSVVQGGYTEAFF
NA	TRBJ2-1	TRBV11-2	13	NA	TGTGCCAGCAGCTTAGGTACTAGCAAAGAGCAGTTCTTC	CASSLGTSKEQFF
TRBD1	TRBJ1-5	TRBV28	15	NA	TGTGCCAGCAGAACCGCCGACAGGGCCGGTCAGCCCCAGCATTTT	CASRTADRAGQPQHF
NA	TRBJ2-3	TRBV28	12	NA	TGTGCCAGCAGTTCAGCACAGTATACGCAGTATTTT	CASSSAQYTQYF
TRBD2	TRBJ2-7	TRBV19	18	NA	TGTGCCAGTAGTCCCACCCCGGGACAGACGGGACTAGCGTACGAGCAGTACTTC	CASSPTPGQTGLAYEQYF
NA	TRBJ2-2	TRBV18	16	NA	TGTGCCAGCTCACCCCTTCCAAGCGGCTTGAATGGGGAGCTGTTTTTT	CASSPLPSGLNGELFF
TRBD1	TRBJ1-4	TRBV5-1	12	NA	TGCGCCAGCAGCCCGGACAGGACGAAACTGTTTTTT	CASSPDRTKLFF
NA	TRBJ1-1	TRBV29-1	13	NA	TGCAGCGCCGCCGGGACATCGAACACTGAAGCTTTCTTT	CSAAGTSNTEAFF
TRBD2	TRBJ2-1	TRBV9	13	NA	TGTGCCAGCAGCGTAGTAGCGGGGAGTGAGCAGTTCTTC	CASSVVAGSEQFF
NA	TRBJ1-3	TRBV5-4	15	NA	TGTGCCAGCAGCTTGCCGGGAAGCTCTGGAAACACCATATATTTT	CASSLPGSSGNTIYF
NA	TRBJ1-5	TRBV28	13	NA	NA	CASSTSGHQPQHF
NA	TRBJ2-7	TRBV27	13	NA	TGTGCCAGCAGTTTGGTGCAGGTGGGCGAGCAGTACTTC	CASSLVQVGEQYF
NA	TRBJ2-6	TRBV5-1	15	NA	TGCGCCAGCAGCCCACAGGCCTCTGGGGCCAACGTCCTGACTTTC	CASSPQASGANVLTF
NA	TRBJ2-1	TRBV5-1	15	NA	TGCGCCAGCAGCTTGGCCCAGGGAGGGGGCAATGAGCAGTTCTTC	CASSLAQGGGNEQFF
NA	TRBJ1-5	TRBV28	12	once	TGTGCCAGCAGTTTATACAATCAGCCCCAGCATTTT	CASSLYNQPQHF
NA	TRBJ1-2	TRBV5-4	15	once	TGTGCCAGCAGCTTGGAGAACGGGTTAACGTATGGCTACACCTTC	CASSLENGLTYGYTF
NA	TRBJ2-5	TRBV11-2	14	once	TGTGCCAGCAGTCAACTGAGGGGCTCGGAGACCCAGTACTTC	CASSQLRGSETQYF
TRBD1	TRBJ2-2	TRBV5-1	15	NA	TGCGCCAGCAGCTGGACAGGAGGAAACACCGGGGAGCTGTTTTTT	CASSWTGGNTGELFF
NA	TRBJ1-1	TRBV2	15	NA	TGTGCCAGCAGCGTCCCTGACCGACGGCCGGTGAGTGCTTTCTTT	CASSVPDRRPVSAFF
NA	TRBJ2-2	TRBV27	15	NA	TGTGCCAGCAAACAAGGAGGGAGATACACCGGGGAGCTGTTTTTT	CASKQGGRYTGELFF
TRBD1	TRBJ1-5	TRBV6-5	15	NA	TGTGCCAGCAGCCTCGACAGGGGAGGCAATCAGCCCCAGCATTTT	CASSLDRGGNQPQHF
TRBD1	TRBJ1-2	TRBV19	14	few	TGTGCCAGTAGTCCTGGGACAGGGGGGGATGGCTACACCTTC	CASSPGTGGDGYTF
TRBD2	TRBJ2-3	TRBV14	15	NA	TGTGCCAGCAGCCACCAACCAGCGGGGGTAGATACGCAGTATTTT	CASSHQPAGVDTQYF
TRBD1	TRBJ2-7	TRBV6-5	15	NA	TGTGCCAGCAGAGGACAGGGGGCGACCCTCTACGAGCAGTACTTC	CASRGQGATLYEQYF
NA	TRBJ2-7	TRBV18	14	NA	TGTGCCAGCTCACCACGAAGGGCGATATACGAGCAGTACTTC	CASSPRRAIYEQYF